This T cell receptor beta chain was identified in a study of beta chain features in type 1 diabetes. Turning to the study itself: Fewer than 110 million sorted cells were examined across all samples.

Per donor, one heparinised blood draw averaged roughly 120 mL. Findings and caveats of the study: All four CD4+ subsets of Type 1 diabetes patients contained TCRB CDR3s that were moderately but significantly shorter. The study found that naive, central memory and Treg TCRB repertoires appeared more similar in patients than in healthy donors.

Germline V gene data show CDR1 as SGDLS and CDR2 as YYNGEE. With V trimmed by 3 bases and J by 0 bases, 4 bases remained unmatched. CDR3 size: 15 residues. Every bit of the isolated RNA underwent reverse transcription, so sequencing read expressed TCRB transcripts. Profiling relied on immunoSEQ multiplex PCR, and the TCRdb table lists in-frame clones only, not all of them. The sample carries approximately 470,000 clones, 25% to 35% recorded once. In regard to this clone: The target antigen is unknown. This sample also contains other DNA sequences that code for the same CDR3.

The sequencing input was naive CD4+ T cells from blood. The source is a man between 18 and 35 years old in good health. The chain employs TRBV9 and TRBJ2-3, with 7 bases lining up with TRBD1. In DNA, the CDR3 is TGTGCCAGCAGCGCTGACAGGGTCAGCACAGATACGCAGTATTTT. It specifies CASSADRVSTDTQYF.